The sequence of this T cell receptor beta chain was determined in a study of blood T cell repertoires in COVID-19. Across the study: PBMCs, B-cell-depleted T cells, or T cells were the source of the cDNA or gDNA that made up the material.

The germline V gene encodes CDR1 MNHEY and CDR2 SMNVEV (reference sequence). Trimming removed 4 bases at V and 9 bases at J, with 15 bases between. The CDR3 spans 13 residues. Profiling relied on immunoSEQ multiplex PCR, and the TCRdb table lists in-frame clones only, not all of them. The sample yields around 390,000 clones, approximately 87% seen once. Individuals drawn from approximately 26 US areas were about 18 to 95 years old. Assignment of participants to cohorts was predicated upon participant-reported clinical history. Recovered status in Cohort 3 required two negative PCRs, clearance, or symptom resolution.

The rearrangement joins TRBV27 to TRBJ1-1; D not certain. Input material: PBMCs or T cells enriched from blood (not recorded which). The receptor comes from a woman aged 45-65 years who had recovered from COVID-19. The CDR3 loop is CASSSALTVKAFF. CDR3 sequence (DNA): TGTGCCAGCAGTTCGGCGTTAACAGTGAAAGCTTTCTTT.